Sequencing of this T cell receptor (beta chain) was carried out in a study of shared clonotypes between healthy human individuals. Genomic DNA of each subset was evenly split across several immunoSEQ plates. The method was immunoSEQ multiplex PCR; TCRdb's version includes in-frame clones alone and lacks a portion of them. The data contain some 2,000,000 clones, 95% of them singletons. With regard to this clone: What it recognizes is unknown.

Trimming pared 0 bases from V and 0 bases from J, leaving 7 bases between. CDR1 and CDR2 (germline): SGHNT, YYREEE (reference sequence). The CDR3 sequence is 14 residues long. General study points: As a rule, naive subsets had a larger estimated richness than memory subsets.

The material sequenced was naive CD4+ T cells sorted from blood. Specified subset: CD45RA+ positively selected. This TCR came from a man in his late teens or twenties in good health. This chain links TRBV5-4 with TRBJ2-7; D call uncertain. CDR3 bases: TGTGCCAGCAGCTTGGCTGCAGGCTCCTACGAGCAGTACTTC. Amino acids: CASSLAAGSYEQYF.